The sample holds many counts of the clone carrying this T cell receptor beta chain. What it binds is unknown. RNA transcripts gave rise to amplified TCR beta CDR3 regions. When the TCR CDR3 underwent first-round RT-PCR, the HTBI primer set was used. TCRdb called the multiplex PCR reads again in MiXCR, with one record for every CDR3 protein. The sample records about 520,000 distinct CDR3 sequences, about 20% being singletons. From under 12 ml of fresh peripheral blood, PBMCs were isolated. This record comes from a study of T cells in Graves' hyperthyroidism and ophthalmopathy. About the study: Initial diagnosis, before any treatment, was when peripheral blood was collected. Findings and caveats of the study: The model made its ophthalmopathy prediction, and onset followed a median about 6 months later. Blood also carried most thyroid clonotypes expanded above 0.001.

V lost 8 bases to trimming and J lost 4 bases, with 11 bases between them. The CDR3 has 12 residues. Germline V gene data show CDR1 as LGHDT and CDR2 as YNNKEL (reference sequence). This TCR was recovered from a man younger than 30 with Graves' hyperthyroidism. Material for sequencing was blood. The V gene is TRBV3-1, the J gene TRBJ1-1, with D hard to call. In DNA form, the CDR3 reads TGTGCCAGCCAAGGACCAGGCACTGAAGCTTTCTTT. Protein: CASQGPGTEAFF.